Reported below is one T cell receptor beta chain. The CDR3 has 13 amino acids. Germline loops: CDR1 SGHRS, CDR2 YFSETQ. V was shortened by 7 bases and J by 5 bases, with 15 bases between the two germline ends. The data are from a study of blood T cell repertoires in COVID-19. How the authors handled the data: By means of reference gene primer amplification, nucleated cell counts were estimated. Sequencing used immunoSEQ multiplex PCR; TCRdb keeps in-frame clones, though not all of them. The V and J calls and clone size come from that table; D and trimming were worked out from the DNA. The table includes just over 650,000 clones, 70% to 90% detected once.

The chain employs TRBV5-1 and TRBJ1-2, with D uncertain. Sequencing was carried out using peripheral blood. The receptor was isolated from a woman under 30 with acute or convalescent COVID-19. CDR3 in amino acids: CASSTGSGYGYTF. CDR3 bases: TGCGCCAGCTCCACGGGGAGTGGGTATGGCTACACCTTC.